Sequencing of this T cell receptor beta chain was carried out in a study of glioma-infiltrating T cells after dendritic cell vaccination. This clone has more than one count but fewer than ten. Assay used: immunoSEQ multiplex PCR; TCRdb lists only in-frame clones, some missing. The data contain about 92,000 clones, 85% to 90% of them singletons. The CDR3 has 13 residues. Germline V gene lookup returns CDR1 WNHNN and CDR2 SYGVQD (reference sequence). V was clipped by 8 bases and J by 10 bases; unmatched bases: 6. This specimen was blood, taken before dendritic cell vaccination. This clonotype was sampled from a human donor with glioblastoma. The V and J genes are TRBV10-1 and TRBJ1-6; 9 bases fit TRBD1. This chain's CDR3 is CASEGQGWSPLHF. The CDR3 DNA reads TGCGCCAGCGAGGGACAGGGTTGGTCACCCCTCCACTTT.